A selection of T cell receptor beta chains follows, all from one sample in a study of T cell responses to AZD1222 COVID-19 vaccine. Produced via immunoSEQ multiplex PCR; TCRdb's table is partial and in-frame only. Found here are some 150,000 clones, 87% of them singletons; the top ten hold roughly 9.1%. Material: peripheral blood, obtained 28 days after the second AZD1222 dose. Every receptor here comes from an adult who received the AZD1222 COVID-19 vaccine. CDR3s include the opening cysteine and the closing phenylalanine or tryptophan. A D gene is named only where the DNA matches it firmly. A row's size may be missing; if present it is once, few, many or a size class.

J gene,V gene,clone size,D gene,CDR3 protein,CDR3 DNA
TRBJ2-2,TRBV7-2,.,TRBD2,CASSLWTSGSSGELFF,TGTGCCAGCAGCTTATGGACTAGCGGCTCTTCCGGGGAGCTGTTTTTT
TRBJ2-5,TRBV6-5,.,.,CASRYSVQETQYF,TGTGCCAGTAGATACAGTGTACAAGAGACCCAGTACTTC
TRBJ2-2,TRBV19,.,.,CASSYPGQNTGELFF,TGTGCCAGTAGTTACCCGGGACAGAACACCGGGGAGCTGTTTTTT
TRBJ1-5,TRBV24-1,.,.,CATQGKNQPQHF,TGTGCCACTCAGGGGAAAAATCAGCCCCAGCATTTT
TRBJ1-4,TRBV12-3/TRBV12-4,.,.,CASRQLNEKLFF,TGTGCCAGCCGACAGCTTAATGAAAAACTGTTTTTT
TRBJ1-2,TRBV6-2/TRBV6-3,.,.,CASTPYVEVNGYTF,TGTGCCAGCACCCCGTACGTTGAAGTCAATGGCTACACCTTC
TRBJ2-1,TRBV7-3,.,TRBD2,CASSLNRAGALNEQFF,TGTGCCAGCAGCTTAAATCGAGCGGGAGCCCTCAATGAGCAGTTCTTC
TRBJ2-3,TRBV7-9,.,TRBD2,CASSLSLAGATSTDTQYF,TGTGCCAGCAGCTTATCCCTAGCGGGGGCAACTAGCACAGATACGCAGTATTTT
TRBJ2-3,TRBV23-1,few,TRBD1,CASSPGTGRSDTQYF,TGCGCCAGCTCCCCCGGGACAGGGAGGTCAGATACGCAGTATTTT
TRBJ2-1,TRBV9,.,.,CASSVGAVPYNEQFF,TGTGCCAGCAGCGTAGGGGCGGTACCCTACAATGAGCAGTTCTTC
TRBJ1-1,TRBV19,.,.,CASSIRGDTEAFF,TGTGCCAGTAGTATCCGGGGCGACACTGAAGCTTTCTTT
TRBJ2-5,TRBV5-1,.,TRBD1,CASSLRDRGGDRETQYF,TGCGCCAGCAGCCTTCGGGACAGGGGCGGGGATAGGGAGACCCAGTACTTC
TRBJ1-1,TRBV19,.,.,CASSMRGMNTEAFF,TGTGCCAGTAGTATGAGGGGGATGAACACTGAAGCTTTCTTT
TRBJ2-7,TRBV27,.,TRBD2,CASSLRLAGPYEQYF,TGTGCCAGCAGTTTAAGGCTAGCGGGACCCTACGAGCAGTACTTC
TRBJ1-5,TRBV15,.,TRBD1,CATSRDWDRGHSNQPQHF,TGTGCCACCAGCAGAGATTGGGACAGGGGACATAGCAATCAGCCCCAGCATTTT
TRBJ1-5,TRBV12-3/TRBV12-4,.,.,CASSFLGLPQHF,TGTGCCAGCAGTTTCTTGGGGCTGCCCCAGCATTTT
TRBJ2-3,TRBV7-9,.,TRBD1,CASSPGQGMDTQYF,TGTGCCAGCAGCCCGGGACAGGGAATGGATACGCAGTATTTT
TRBJ1-4,TRBV2,.,.,CASSARENEKLFF,TGTGCCAGCAGTGCCAGGGAAAATGAAAAACTGTTTTTT
TRBJ2-5,TRBV5-1,.,.,CASSLKGEETQYF,TGCGCCAGCAGCTTGAAGGGAGAAGAGACCCAGTACTTC
TRBJ2-7,TRBV27,.,TRBD2,CASSFGLADEQYF,TGTGCCAGCAGTTTTGGACTAGCGGACGAGCAGTACTTC
TRBJ2-2,TRBV3-1/TRBV3-2,once,TRBD1,CASSPRTGTGELFF,TGTGCCAGCAGCCCAAGGACAGGGACCGGGGAGCTGTTTTTT
TRBJ2-7,TRBV6-5,few,TRBD2,CASSYSREGLYEQYF,TGTGCCAGCAGTTACTCGAGGGAGGGCCTGTACGAGCAGTACTTC
TRBJ2-7,TRBV11-2,few,.,CASSPSRALTMQYF,TGTGCCAGCAGCCCCAGCCGTGCCCTTACGATGCAGTACTTC
TRBJ1-1,TRBV3-1/TRBV3-2,.,.,CASSPRRNTEAFF,TGTGCCAGCAGCCCTAGGAGGAACACTGAAGCTTTCTTT
TRBJ1-6,TRBV18,once,.,CASSGGNSPLHF,TGTGCCAGCTCGGGGGGAAATTCACCCCTCCACTTT
TRBJ1-4,TRBV18,.,.,CASSPRINEKLFF,TGTGCCAGCTCACCACGGATTAATGAAAAACTGTTTTTT
TRBJ1-5,TRBV18,.,.,CASSPGPDGHQPQHF,TGTGCCAGCTCACCAGGACCTGATGGGCATCAGCCCCAGCATTTT
TRBJ2-2,TRBV24-1,.,.,CATSDTPDTNTGELFF,TGTGCCACCAGTGATACTCCTGACACGAACACCGGGGAGCTGTTTTTT
TRBJ2-2,TRBV29-1,.,.,CSANGQGAAGELFF,TGCAGCGCCAACGGCCAGGGCGCGGCCGGGGAGCTGTTTTTT
TRBJ2-5,TRBV7-8,.,.,CASSLGRGRETQYF,TGTGCCAGCAGCTTAGGCCGGGGCAGGGAGACCCAGTACTTC
TRBJ1-1,TRBV28,.,.,CASSLLGFSEAFF,TGTGCCAGCAGTTTACTCGGCTTTTCGGAAGCTTTCTTT
TRBJ2-3,TRBV5-1,few,TRBD2,CASSVSGTSEHTQYF,TGCGCCAGCAGCGTCTCCGGGACTAGCGAACATACGCAGTATTTT
TRBJ1-2,TRBV30,.,TRBD1,CAWSSTGFGGYTF,TGTGCCTGGAGCTCGACAGGGTTTGGCGGCTACACCTTC
TRBJ2-5,TRBV7-9,.,.,CASSYSQGPQETQYF,TGTGCCAGCAGCTACTCACAGGGACCACAAGAGACCCAGTACTTC
TRBJ2-4,TRBV5-1,.,.,CASSLGRGPTNIQYF,TGCGCCAGCAGCTTGGGTAGAGGGCCGACAAACATTCAGTACTTC
TRBJ2-2,TRBV5-6,.,.,CASSFDRRLFF,TGTGCCAGCAGCTTTGACAGGCGGCTGTTTTTT
TRBJ2-2,TRBV2,.,.,CASSENRQGGVGELFF,TGTGCCAGCAGTGAAAATCGGCAGGGAGGCGTCGGGGAGCTGTTTTTT
TRBJ1-6,TRBV5-6,once,.,CASSWPGGDSPLHF,TGTGCCAGCAGCTGGCCCGGGGGCGACTCACCCCTCCACTTT
TRBJ2-3,TRBV6-2/TRBV6-3,once,.,CASSSRDTRADTQYF,TGTGCCAGCAGTTCCCGGGACACCCGAGCAGATACGCAGTATTTT
TRBJ1-2,TRBV18,.,TRBD1,CASSPTGQGSYGYTF,TGTGCCAGCTCACCGACGGGACAGGGTAGCTATGGCTACACCTTC
TRBJ1-2,TRBV28,.,TRBD1,CASSPSGQLYGYTF,TGTGCCAGCAGTCCGTCGGGACAGCTCTATGGCTACACCTTC
TRBJ1-5,TRBV30,once,.,CAWSVAGRLNQPQHF,TGTGCCTGGAGTGTAGCGGGGCGGCTCAATCAGCCCCAGCATTTT
TRBJ2-3,TRBV7-9,.,TRBD2,CASSFTSGISTDTQYF,TGTGCCAGCAGCTTCACTAGCGGGATCAGCACAGATACGCAGTATTTT
TRBJ1-6,TRBV27,.,TRBD1,CASSLTGTGGYNSPLHF,TGTGCCAGCAGTTTAACCGGGACAGGGGGATATAATTCACCCCTCCACTTT
TRBJ2-7,TRBV5-1,.,TRBD1,CATKPGQGFGEQYF,TGCGCCACAAAACCGGGACAGGGGTTTGGGGAGCAGTACTTC
TRBJ2-5,TRBV30,.,TRBD1,CAWSRDREETQYF,TGTGCCTGGAGTCGGGACAGGGAAGAGACCCAGTACTTC
TRBJ2-5,TRBV5-1,.,TRBD2,CASSWTSKETQYF,TGCGCCAGCAGCTGGACTAGTAAGGAGACCCAGTACTTC
TRBJ1-6,TRBV28,.,.,CASRLAIGASPLHF,TGTGCCAGCAGGTTGGCCATAGGGGCATCACCCCTCCACTTT
TRBJ2-3,TRBV19,once,TRBD2,CASALAGLGTDTQYF,TGTGCCAGTGCTCTAGCGGGACTTGGCACAGATACGCAGTATTTT
TRBJ2-6,TRBV27,.,.,CASSDLTGANVLTF,TGTGCCAGCAGCGATTTGACTGGGGCCAACGTCCTGACTTTC
TRBJ1-1,TRBV19,.,TRBD1,CASSIFPQGYMNTEAFF,TGTGCCAGTAGTATCTTTCCACAGGGGTACATGAACACTGAAGCTTTCTTT
TRBJ1-1,TRBV5-6,.,.,CASSLGYGTNTEAFF,TGTGCCAGCAGCTTGGGCTACGGAACGAACACTGAAGCTTTCTTT
TRBJ1-1,TRBV5-4,.,TRBD1,CASSSRTGKNTEAFF,TGTGCCAGCAGCTCCCGGACAGGGAAGAACACTGAAGCTTTCTTT